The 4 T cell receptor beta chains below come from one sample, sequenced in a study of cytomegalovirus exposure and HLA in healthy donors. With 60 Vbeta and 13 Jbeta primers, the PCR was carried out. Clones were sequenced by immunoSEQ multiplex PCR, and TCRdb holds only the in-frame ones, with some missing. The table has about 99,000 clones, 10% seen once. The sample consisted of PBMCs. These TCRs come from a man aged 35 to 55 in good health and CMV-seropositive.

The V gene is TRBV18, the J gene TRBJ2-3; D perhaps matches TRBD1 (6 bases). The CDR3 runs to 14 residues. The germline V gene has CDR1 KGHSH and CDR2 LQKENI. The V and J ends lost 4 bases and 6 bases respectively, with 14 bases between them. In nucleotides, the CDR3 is TGTGCCAGCTCACGGCAGGGGCCTGAGGATACGCAGTATTTT. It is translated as CASSRQGPEDTQYF.

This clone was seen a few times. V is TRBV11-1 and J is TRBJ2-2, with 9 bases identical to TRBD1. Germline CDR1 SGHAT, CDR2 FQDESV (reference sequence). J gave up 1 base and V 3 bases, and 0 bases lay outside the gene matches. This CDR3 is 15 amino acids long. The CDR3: CASSLTGGNTGELFF. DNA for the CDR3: TGTGCCAGCAGCTTGACAGGGGGGAACACCGGGGAGCTGTTTTTT.

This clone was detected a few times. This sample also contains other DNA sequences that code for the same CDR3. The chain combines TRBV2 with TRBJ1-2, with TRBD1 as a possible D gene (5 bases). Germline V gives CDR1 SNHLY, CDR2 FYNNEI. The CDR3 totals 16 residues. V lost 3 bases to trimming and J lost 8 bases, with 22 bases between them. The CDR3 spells CASSDTLGRGGHGYTF. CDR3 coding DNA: TGTGCCAGCAGTGACACCCTGGGGAGGGGAGGACACGGCTACACCTTC.

DNA for the CDR3: TGCGCCAGCAGGAACCCGGGACAAGAGACCCAGTACTTC. Protein sequence: CASRNPGQETQYF. This chain joins TRBV10-2 and TRBJ2-5; D is perhaps TRBD2 (5 bases). Per germline, CDR1 WSHSY and CDR2 SAAADI. This CDR3 is 13 amino acids long. V gave up 6 bases and J gave up 2 bases, with 10 bases separating them.